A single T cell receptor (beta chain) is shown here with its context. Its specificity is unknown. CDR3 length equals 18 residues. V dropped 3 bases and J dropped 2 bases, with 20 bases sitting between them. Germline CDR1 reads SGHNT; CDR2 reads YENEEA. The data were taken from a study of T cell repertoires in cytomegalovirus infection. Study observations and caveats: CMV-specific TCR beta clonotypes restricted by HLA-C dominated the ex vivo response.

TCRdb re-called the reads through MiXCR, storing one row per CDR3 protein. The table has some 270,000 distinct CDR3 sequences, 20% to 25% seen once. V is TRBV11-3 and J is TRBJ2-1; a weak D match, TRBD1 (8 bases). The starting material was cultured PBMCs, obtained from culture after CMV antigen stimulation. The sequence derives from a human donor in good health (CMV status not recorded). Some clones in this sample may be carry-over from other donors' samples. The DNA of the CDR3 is TGTGCCAGCAGCTTGGAACAGGGGGGGTCGGGGACCTACAATGAGCAGTTCTTC. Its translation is CASSLEQGGSGTYNEQFF.